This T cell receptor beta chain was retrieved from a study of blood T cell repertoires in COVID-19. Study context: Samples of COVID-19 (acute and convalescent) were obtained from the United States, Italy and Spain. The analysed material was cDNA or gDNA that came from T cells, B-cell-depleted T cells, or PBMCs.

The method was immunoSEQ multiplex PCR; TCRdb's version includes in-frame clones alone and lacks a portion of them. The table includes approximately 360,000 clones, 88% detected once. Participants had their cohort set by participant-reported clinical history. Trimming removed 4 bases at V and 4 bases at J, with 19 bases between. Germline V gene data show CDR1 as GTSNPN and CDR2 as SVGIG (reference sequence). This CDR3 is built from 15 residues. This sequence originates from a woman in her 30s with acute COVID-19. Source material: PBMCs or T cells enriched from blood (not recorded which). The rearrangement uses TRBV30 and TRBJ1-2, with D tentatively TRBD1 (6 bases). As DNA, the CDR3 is TGTGCCTGGATTCGGCCCACAGGGTGGGCCTATGGCTACACCTTC. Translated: CAWIRPTGWAYGYTF.